The 32 T cell receptor beta chains presented below share a single source sample, sequenced in a study of blood T cell repertoires in COVID-19. Some clones are missing from TCRdb's copy, which holds only in-frame ones; the method was immunoSEQ multiplex PCR. The table lists tens of thousands of clones, approximately 85% of them singletons. The specimen sequenced was peripheral blood. The receptors shown here come from a man aged 50 or older with acute or convalescent COVID-19.

CDR3 DNA: TGTGCCAGCAGCCCCCTCCCGGGTTCATTACGAGAAAAACTGTTTTTT. Translation: CASSPLPGSLREKLFF. The genes are TRBV3-1 (or the pseudogene TRBV3-2) and TRBJ1-4; no clear D gene. Per germline, CDR1 LGHDT and CDR2 YNNKEL (reference sequence). Between the trimmed V and J ends, which lost 4 bases and 8 bases, there was a span of 20 bases. This CDR3 comprises 16 residues.

The V gene is TRBV7-3, the J gene TRBJ2-3; 10 bases map to TRBD2. The germline V gene has CDR1 SGHTA and CDR2 FQGTGA. The CDR3 totals 16 residues. V shed 1 base and J 5 bases; nucleotides not matched to a gene: 6. CDR3 residues: CASSLNSGGQGDTQYF. The CDR3 DNA sequence: TGTGCCAGCAGCTTAAATAGCGGGGGGCAGGGAGATACGCAGTATTTT.

This chain joins TRBV6-6 and TRBJ1-2; 7 bases fit TRBD1. The CDR3 is made up of 16 amino acids. Germline V gene sequence: CDR1 MNHNY, CDR2 SVGAGI (reference sequence). Losses at the gene ends were 3 bases for V and 5 bases for J; bases not matched to a gene: 12. This chain's CDR3 is CASSYPRDSQSYGYTF. The CDR3, as DNA: TGTGCCAGCAGTTATCCCCGGGACAGCCAATCGTATGGCTACACCTTC.

J is TRBJ2-1 and V is TRBV3-1 (or the pseudogene TRBV3-2); 10 nucleotides align to TRBD2. The CDR3 consists of 15 residues. CDR1 is LGHDT, CDR2 YNNKEL, per germline (reference sequence). V trimming: 0 bases; J trimming: 11 bases; junction bases outside the gene matches: 7. CDR3 DNA: TGTGCCAGCAGCCAAGATGGGCTAGCGGGGGACAAGCAGTTCTTC. Amino acid sequence: CASSQDGLAGDKQFF.

V gene TRBV10-3 combines with J gene TRBJ1-5; D gene uncertain. Germline assignment: CDR1 ENHRY and CDR2 SYGVKD. The length of the CDR3 is 14 residues. The germline V and J ends were trimmed by 1 base and 4 bases, with 8 bases remaining between them. CDR3 in DNA: TGTGCCATCAGTGAGTGGGAGGGTAATCAGCCCCAGCATTTT. It encodes CAISEWEGNQPQHF.

This rearrangement joins TRBV10-3 to TRBJ2-5; TRBD2 agrees at 11 bases. The CDR3 is made up of 18 amino acids. Germline CDR1 ENHRY, CDR2 SYGVKD. V lost 6 bases, J lost 2 bases, and 14 bases stayed unmatched. In nucleotides, the CDR3 is TGTGCCATCAGAGATCCAGGTAGCGGGGGGGGAAATCAAGAGACCCAGTACTTC. The encoded protein is CAIRDPGSGGGNQETQYF.

This clone was recorded once. The chain employs TRBV5-1 and TRBJ1-2; 12 bases are shared with TRBD1. The germline gives CDR1 SGHRS, CDR2 YFSETQ. After removal of 4 bases from V and 6 bases from J, the junction contained 10 bases not matched to a gene. CDR3 length: 16 residues. CDR3 nucleotide sequence: TGCGCCAGCAGCCCCGGGACAGGGGGCTTTACAGATGGCTACACCTTC. It encodes CASSPGTGGFTDGYTF. The complete variable domain, with remaining parts taken from reference TRBV5-1 and TRBJ1-2, reads KAGVTQTPRYLIKTRGQQVTLSCSPISGHRSVSWYQQTPGQGLQFLFEYFSETQRNKGNFPGRFSGRQFSNSRSEMNVSTLELGDSALYLCASSPGTGGFTDGYTFGSGTRLTVV.

The V call is TRBV6-5, the J call TRBJ1-2; D not resolved. Germline CDR1 and CDR2: MNHEY and SVGAGI. The CDR3 consists of 14 residues. V was clipped by 8 bases and J by 2 bases, with 15 bases between them. The CDR3 DNA is TGTGCCAGCTCGCAGCAGGCGCCCAACTATGGCTACACCTTC. Protein: CASSQQAPNYGYTF.

The chain employs TRBV11-2 and TRBJ2-7; TRBD1 aligns across 8 bases. The V and J ends lost 5 bases and 6 bases, in that order; junction bases with no gene match: 6. Germline values: CDR1 SGHAT, CDR2 FQNNGV. This CDR3 region has 13 residues. This chain's CDR3 is CASSGQGAAEQYF. The CDR3 nucleotides are TGTGCCAGCAGCGGGCAGGGGGCCGCCGAGCAGTACTTC.

The chain carries TRBV3-1 (or the pseudogene TRBV3-2) and TRBJ2-1; tentative D call: TRBD2 (7 bases). V lost 2 bases, J lost 2 bases, and 16 bases lay in between. The CDR3 consists of 17 residues. Germline V gene sequence: CDR1 LGHDT, CDR2 YNNKEL (reference sequence). CDR3 nucleotides: TGTGCCAGCAGCCAATTCCCGGGGGGCAGTACCTACAATGAGCAGTTCTTC. Amino acids: CASSQFPGGSTYNEQFF.

The rearrangement links TRBV5-1 to TRBJ2-1; 7 bases agree with TRBD2. CDR1 is SGHRS, CDR2 YFSETQ, per germline. Losses at the gene ends were 1 base for V and 6 bases for J; bases not matched to a gene: 7. The CDR3 consists of 15 residues. DNA of the CDR3: TGCGCCAGCAGCTTGAGGTCTAGCGGCCGCAATGAGCAGTTCTTC. Translating gives CASSLRSSGRNEQFF.

This chain joins TRBV5-8 and TRBJ2-3, with TRBD1 as a possible D gene (5 bases). V gave up 2 bases and J gave up 2 bases, with 15 bases separating them. Per the germline V gene, CDR1 is SGHTS and CDR2 is YDEGEE. The CDR3 covers 16 residues. The CDR3 DNA reads TGTGCCAGCAGCTTCAGGGCTCAACTCGTCACAGATACGCAGTATTTT. It specifies CASSFRAQLVTDTQYF.

This clone came up a few times. V and J are TRBV5-4 and TRBJ2-7, with D perhaps TRBD2 (6 bases). This CDR3 comprises 14 residues. The germline gives CDR1 SGHNT, CDR2 YYREEE (reference sequence). Trimming removed 1 base from V and 2 bases from J, with 10 bases in between. The CDR3 loop reads CASSLRGSPYEQYF. In nucleotides, the CDR3 is TGTGCCAGCAGCTTGCGGGGGAGCCCCTACGAGCAGTACTTC.

The chain links TRBV2 to TRBJ2-5; D remains unclear. The V end was cut by 5 bases, the J end by 1 base, with 5 bases between. Germline V gene sequence: CDR1 SNHLY, CDR2 FYNNEI. This CDR3 has 12 residues. The DNA of the CDR3 is TGTGCCAGCAGTTACAGCCAAGAGACCCAGTACTTC. Protein product: CASSYSQETQYF.

This clone showed up just once. The chain is built from TRBV7-9 and TRBJ2-7; tentatively, D is TRBD2 (5 bases). Germline V gene data show CDR1 as SEHNR and CDR2 as FQNEAQ (reference sequence). CDR3 length equals 13 residues. The V end lost 5 bases, the J end lost 7 bases, and 15 bases lay between the germline ends. The DNA of the CDR3 is TGTGCCAGCAGCCTGACATGGTCGGGGGAGCAGTACTTC. It specifies CASSLTWSGEQYF. The entire variable domain, with the rest obtained from reference TRBV7-9 and TRBJ2-7, is as follows: DTGVSQNPRHKITKRGQNVTFRCDPISEHNRLYWYRQTLGQGPEFLTYFQNEAQLEKSRLLSDRFSAERPKGSFSTLEIQRTEQGDSAMYLCASSLTWSGEQYFGPGTRLTVT.

The V call is TRBV19, the J call TRBJ2-5; 9 nucleotides line up with TRBD2. Germline CDR1 and CDR2: LNHDA and SQIVND (reference sequence). This CDR3 region has 18 residues. V gave up 5 bases and J gave up 4 bases; unmatched junction bases: 17. The CDR3: CASSSLGLAGPPGETQYF. The CDR3 DNA sequence: TGTGCCAGTAGTTCTCTCGGGCTAGCGGGACCCCCTGGAGAGACCCAGTACTTC.

This sequence joins TRBV7-6 and TRBJ1-5; D is uncertain. Germline CDR1 is SGHVS and CDR2 is FNYEAQ. V dropped 6 bases and J dropped 5 bases, with 11 bases sitting between them. This CDR3 is 13 amino acids long. The CDR3 region is CASSPNSDQPQHF. CDR3 DNA: TGTGCCAGCAGTCCAAACAGTGATCAGCCCCAGCATTTT.

The V call is TRBV9, the J call TRBJ2-5; D possibly corresponds to TRBD1 (5 bases). Trimming left V 3 bases short and J 5 bases short, with 11 bases between. CDR3 length: 13 residues. CDR1 is SGDLS, CDR2 YYNGEE, per germline. The CDR3 DNA follows: TGTGCCAGCAGCGCCTCAGGGCGCGAGACCCAGTACTTC. It yields the protein CASSASGRETQYF.

The chain links TRBV7-2 to TRBJ2-2, with D tentatively TRBD2 (6 bases). V lost 2 bases and J lost 4, with 14 bases in between. CDR3 length: 16 residues. Germline CDR1 reads SGHTA; CDR2 reads FQGNSA. CDR3 sequence: CASSLWHLASTGELFF. The CDR3 DNA reads TGTGCCAGCAGCTTATGGCATCTAGCGTCCACCGGGGAGCTGTTTTTT.

V and J are TRBV24-1 and TRBJ2-7; no clear D gene. The V gene's germline CDR1 is KGHDR and CDR2 SFDVKD. CDR3 length equals 14 residues. The V end was cut by 4 bases, the J end by 3 bases, with 12 bases between. The CDR3 reads CATSEWQIIYEQYF. As DNA, the CDR3 is TGTGCCACCAGTGAATGGCAAATCATCTACGAGCAGTACTTC.

The gene calls are TRBV19 and TRBJ2-1; D is perhaps TRBD1 (6 bases). V lost 5 bases and J 0 bases, leaving 11 bases between the germline ends. Germline CDR1 is LNHDA and CDR2 is SQIVND (reference sequence). The CDR3 consists of 15 residues. CDR3 sequence (DNA): TGTGCCAGTAGTCCACAGGGCCTCTCCTACAATGAGCAGTTCTTC. Its protein product is CASSPQGLSYNEQFF.

V gene TRBV6-5 combines with J gene TRBJ2-5; D possibly corresponds to TRBD2 (6 bases). This CDR3 is built from 16 residues. Germline CDR1 reads MNHEY; CDR2 reads SVGAGI. V was cut by 0 bases and J by 4 bases, with 15 bases left in between. This CDR3 is CASSYSDGGTGETQYF. CDR3 sequence (DNA): TGTGCCAGCAGTTACTCCGATGGGGGGACGGGAGAGACCCAGTACTTC.

This chain uses TRBV9 with TRBJ1-2, with D perhaps TRBD1 (5 bases). Germline CDR1 SGDLS, CDR2 YYNGEE. V lost 2 bases to trimming and J lost 0 bases, with 11 bases between them. The CDR3 loop spans 15 amino acids. The DNA of the CDR3 is TGTGCCAGCAGCGTTGCGGGGGGAGCTAACTATGGCTACACCTTC. Amino acid sequence: CASSVAGGANYGYTF.

The chain combines TRBV12-3 or TRBV12-4 with TRBJ1-2; TRBD1 is a possible D gene (6 bases). V was pared by 8 bases and J by 1 base, with 11 bases between. The CDR3 length is 13 residues. The chain's CDR3 is CASQQGFNYGYTF. The CDR3 DNA is TGTGCCAGCCAACAGGGTTTTAACTATGGCTACACCTTC.

This clone was found a few times. This rearrangement joins TRBV19 to TRBJ1-3; D ambiguous. CDR3 length: 14 residues. Germline values: CDR1 LNHDA, CDR2 SQIVND (reference sequence). V shed 3 bases and J shed 0 bases, with 6 bases lying between them. The CDR3 spells CASSMVGSGNTIYF. Written as DNA, the CDR3 is TGTGCCAGTAGTATGGTCGGCTCTGGAAACACCATATATTTT.

V is TRBV11-2 and J is TRBJ2-7; 11 bases match TRBD1. Germline values: CDR1 SGHAT, CDR2 FQNNGV. The V and J ends lost 6 bases and 5 bases, in that order; junction bases with no gene match: 9. This CDR3 spans 15 amino acids. The CDR3 bases are TGTGCCAGCAGGGAACCGGGACAGGGGGGGCACGAGCAGTACTTC. Its translation is CASREPGQGGHEQYF. The whole variable domain, remainder taken from reference TRBV11-2 and TRBJ2-7, is EAGVAQSPRYKIIEKRQSVAFWCNPISGHATLYWYQQILGQGPKLLIQFQNNGVVDDSQLPKDRFSAERLKGVDSTLKIQPAKLEDSAVYLCASREPGQGGHEQYFGPGTRLTVT.

The chain couples TRBV28 to TRBJ2-1; the match to TRBD2 covers 13 bases. Unmatched junction bases numbered 6, after V lost 8 bases and J lost 8 bases. Germline CDR1 MDHEN, CDR2 SYDVKM. The CDR3 consists of 14 residues. In nucleotides, the CDR3 is TGTGCCAGCCGACCCGGGACTAGCGGGGATGAGCAGTTCTTC. Its protein product is CASRPGTSGDEQFF. The complete variable domain, with remaining parts taken from reference TRBV28 and TRBJ2-1, reads DVKVTQSSRYLVKRTGEKVFLECVQDMDHENMFWYRQDPGLGLRLIYFSYDVKMKEKGDIPEGYSVSREKKERFSLILESASTNQTSMYLCASRPGTSGDEQFFGPGTRLTVL.

J is TRBJ1-1 and V is TRBV7-3; no clear D. With 5 bases removed from V and 1 base from J, the gap between germline ends came to 8 bases. This CDR3 has 13 amino acids. Germline V gene sequence: CDR1 SGHTA, CDR2 FQGTGA. The CDR3 sequence is CASSTPGNTEAFF. The CDR3, as DNA: TGTGCCAGCAGCACCCCCGGGAACACTGAAGCTTTCTTT.

This clone was counted a few times. The rearrangement uses TRBV6-5 and TRBJ1-1, with D maybe TRBD1 (6 bases). In germline, CDR1 is MNHEY, CDR2 SVGAGI. This CDR3 has 16 amino acids. V lost 3 bases to trimming and J lost 3 bases, with 17 bases between them. The CDR3 nucleotides are TGTGCCAGCAGTTATCGATTCACAGGGCAGGACACTGAAGCTTTCTTT. This codes for CASSYRFTGQDTEAFF.

This chain links TRBV5-1 with TRBJ2-1, with TRBD1 matching over 9 bases. Germline assignment: CDR1 SGHRS and CDR2 YFSETQ. J gave up 7 bases and V 0 bases, and 5 bases lay outside the gene matches. This CDR3 is 15 amino acids long. In DNA, the CDR3 is TGCGCCAGCAGCTTGGTAGGACAGGGGCTAAATGAGCAGTTCTTC. Its translation is CASSLVGQGLNEQFF.

This clone was picked up a small number of times. V gene TRBV5-8 combines with J gene TRBJ1-5; D is perhaps TRBD1 (5 bases). V was trimmed by 0 bases and J by 0 bases, leaving 10 bases between them. Germline V gene sequence: CDR1 SGHTS, CDR2 YDEGEE. CDR3 length equals 16 residues. CDR3 DNA: TGTGCCAGCAGCTTGGGAAGGGGCGGTAGCAATCAGCCCCAGCATTTT. Its protein is CASSLGRGGSNQPQHF. The full variable domain, completed using reference TRBV5-8 and TRBJ1-5, is EAGVTQSPTHLIKTRGQQATLRCSPISGHTSVYWYQQALGLGLQFLLWYDEGEERNRGNFPPRFSGRQFPNYSSELNVNALELEDSALYLCASSLGRGGSNQPQHFGDGTRLSIL.

This clone was detected a few times. The chain joins TRBV18 to TRBJ2-3, with D hard to call. Germline CDR1 KGHSH, CDR2 LQKENI. V gave up 0 bases and J gave up 4 bases, with 5 bases separating them. The CDR3 runs to 13 residues. In nucleotides, the CDR3 is TGTGCCAGCTCACCACCATCCGCAGATACGCAGTATTTT. Translated, it gives CASSPPSADTQYF.